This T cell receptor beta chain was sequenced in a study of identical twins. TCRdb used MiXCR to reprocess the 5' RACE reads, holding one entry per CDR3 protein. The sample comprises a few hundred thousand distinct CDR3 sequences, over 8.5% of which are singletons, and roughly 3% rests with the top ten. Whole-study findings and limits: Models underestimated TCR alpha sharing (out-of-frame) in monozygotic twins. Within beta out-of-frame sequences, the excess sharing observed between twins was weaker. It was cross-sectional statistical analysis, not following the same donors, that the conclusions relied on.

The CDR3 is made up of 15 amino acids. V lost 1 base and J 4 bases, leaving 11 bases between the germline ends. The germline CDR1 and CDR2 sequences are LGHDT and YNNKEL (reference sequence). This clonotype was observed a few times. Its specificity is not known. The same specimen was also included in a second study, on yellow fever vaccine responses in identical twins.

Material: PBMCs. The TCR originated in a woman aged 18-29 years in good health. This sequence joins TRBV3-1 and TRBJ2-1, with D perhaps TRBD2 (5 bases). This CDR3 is CASSQGVGEYNEQFF. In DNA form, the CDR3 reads TGTGCCAGCAGCCAAGGAGTCGGGGAGTACAATGAGCAGTTCTTC.